This T cell receptor beta chain was documented in a study of T cell repertoires in cytomegalovirus infection. A single record per CDR3 protein comes from TCRdb applying MiXCR to the reads. This sample has some 350,000 distinct CDR3 sequences, with under 35% found just once. CDR3 size: 14 residues. CDR1 and CDR2 from the germline V gene are DFQATT and SNEGSKA (reference sequence). Deletions cut 0 bases from V and 2 bases from J, with 10 bases between. As concerns this clonotype: Antigen specificity is unknown.

This receptor was obtained from a human donor in good health (CMV status not recorded). Some clones in this sample may be carry-over from other donors' samples. The chain uses TRBV20-1 and TRBJ1-2, with D hard to call. This specimen consisted of cultured PBMCs, obtained from culture after CMV antigen stimulation. CDR3 residues: CSARDPYGNYGYTF. CDR3 DNA sequence: TGCAGTGCTAGAGATCCGTACGGGAACTATGGCTACACCTTC.